The 13 T cell receptor beta chains reported below all come from one sample, sequenced in a study of early stage breast cancer tumors. Assay used: immunoSEQ multiplex PCR; TCRdb lists only in-frame clones, some missing. Of roughly 34,000 clones listed, around 68% are singletons. The sample taken for sequencing was blood. These receptors were taken from a person aged 55 to 75 with breast cancer.

The V gene is TRBV28, the J gene TRBJ2-7; TRBD2 is a possible D gene (7 bases). Germline V CDR1 and CDR2: MDHEN, SYDVKM. V was cut by 6 bases and J by 2 bases, with 11 bases left in between. The length of the CDR3 is 13 residues. CDR3 nucleotides: TGTGCCAGCAGCCGGGGGGCGACCTACGAGCAGTACTTC. It specifies CASSRGATYEQYF.

The rearrangement uses TRBV5-4 and TRBJ2-1; TRBD2 aligns across 11 bases. J gave up 7 bases and V 3 bases, and 9 bases lay outside the gene matches. The CDR3 spans 16 residues. Germline V lookup: CDR1 SGHNT, CDR2 YYREEE (reference sequence). The CDR3 DNA sequence: TGTGCCAGCAGCTCCCAGGGAGCTAGCGGGAGGAATGAGCAGTTCTTC. Protein: CASSSQGASGRNEQFF. Full variable domain (rest looked up from reference TRBV5-4 and TRBJ2-1): ETGVTQSPTHLIKTRGQQVTLRCSSQSGHNTVSWYQQALGQGPQFIFQYYREEENGRGNFPPRFSGLQFPNYSSELNVNALELDDSALYLCASSSQGASGRNEQFFGPGTRLTVL.

The CDR3: CAIGYEGNEQFF. In DNA form, the CDR3 reads TGTGCCATCGGGTACGAAGGCAATGAGCAGTTCTTC. The chain recombines TRBV10-3 with TRBJ2-1; D is unclear. The V end was cut by 8 bases, the J end by 6 bases, with 11 bases between. Germline V lookup: CDR1 ENHRY, CDR2 SYGVKD. This CDR3 has 12 amino acids.

The chain joins TRBV5-1 to TRBJ2-2, with D unresolved. V lost 2 bases and J lost 2, with 7 bases in between. CDR3 size: 14 residues. In germline, CDR1 is SGHRS, CDR2 YFSETQ. In nucleotides, the CDR3 is TGCGCCAGCAGCTTCGACCCAAACACCGGGGAGCTGTTTTTT. Translating it yields CASSFDPNTGELFF.

V and J are TRBV11-2 and TRBJ2-5; D perhaps matches TRBD1 (5 bases). Germline CDR1 reads SGHAT; CDR2 reads FQNNGV. Trimming took 5 bases from V and 1 from J, leaving 20 bases between them. The CDR3 spans 17 residues. Written as DNA, the CDR3 is TGTGCCAGCAGCCCAAAAGTTCCAGGGCTGACCCAAGAGACCCAGTACTTC. It specifies CASSPKVPGLTQETQYF.

The chain recombines TRBV13 with TRBJ1-1; D call uncertain. This CDR3 comprises 13 residues. Per germline, CDR1 PRHDT and CDR2 FYEKMQ (reference sequence). V lost 6 bases to trimming and J lost 3 bases, with 11 bases between them. As DNA, the CDR3 is TGTGCCAGCAGACGGGTTGGGGACACTGAAGCTTTCTTT. Its protein is CASRRVGDTEAFF. Full variable domain (missing parts from reference TRBV13 and TRBJ1-1): AAGVIQSPRHLIKEKRETATLKCYPIPRHDTVYWYQQGPGQDPQFLISFYEKMQSDKGSIPDRFSAQQFSDYHSELNMSSLELGDSALYFCASRRVGDTEAFFGQGTRLTVV.

This chain joins TRBV18 and TRBJ2-7; D possibly corresponds to TRBD1 (6 bases). V lost 5 bases and J 1 base, leaving 18 bases between the germline ends. This CDR3 comprises 16 residues. Germline V gene data show CDR1 as KGHSH and CDR2 as LQKENI. The CDR3 bases are TGTGCCAGCTCAAAGGCCCCCTCGACAGGTTCCTACGAGCAGTACTTC. Its protein is CASSKAPSTGSYEQYF.

V is TRBV11-2 and J is TRBJ2-3, with a possible D match to TRBD2 (5 bases). This CDR3 has 16 residues. Trimming removed 4 bases at V and 6 bases at J, with 20 bases between. Germline assignment: CDR1 SGHAT and CDR2 FQNNGV. The CDR3: CASSSLSWRNKDTQYF. The CDR3 DNA reads as TGTGCCAGCAGCTCACTCTCTTGGAGGAATAAGGATACGCAGTATTTT.

The CDR3: CASSLVVKSSYNEQFF. Written as DNA, the CDR3 is TGCGCCAGCAGCTTGGTTGTCAAGAGCTCCTACAATGAGCAGTTCTTC. The chain combines TRBV5-1 with TRBJ2-1; D unresolved. The CDR3 is 16 residues long. Between the trimmed V and J ends, which lost 0 bases and 0 bases, there was a span of 10 bases. In germline, CDR1 is SGHRS, CDR2 YFSETQ. The full variable domain, rest sourced from reference TRBV5-1 and TRBJ2-1, is KAGVTQTPRYLIKTRGQQVTLSCSPISGHRSVSWYQQTPGQGLQFLFEYFSETQRNKGNFPGRFSGRQFSNSRSEMNVSTLELGDSALYLCASSLVVKSSYNEQFFGPGTRLTVL.

The chain combines TRBV19 with TRBJ1-5; no firm D call. Germline-derived CDR1 and CDR2 are LNHDA and SQIVND (reference sequence). V lost 7 bases, J lost 6 bases, and 16 bases lay in between. There are 14 residues in the CDR3. The CDR3 coding sequence is TGTGCCAGTACTCATGGTGAGGCGACTCAGCCCCAGCATTTT. Encoded protein: CASTHGEATQPQHF. Together with reference TRBV19 and TRBJ1-5, the CDR3 gives the full variable domain: DGGITQSPKYLFRKEGQNVTLSCEQNLNHDAMYWYRQDPGQGLRLIYYSQIVNDFQKGDIAEGYSVSREKKESFPLTVTSAQKNPTAFYLCASTHGEATQPQHFGDGTRLSIL.

The J gene is TRBJ2-3, the V gene TRBV5-1, with D maybe TRBD1 (6 bases). The CDR3 has 16 amino acids. The ends were cut back, 5 bases at V and 3 bases at J, with 19 bases in the middle. Per the germline V gene, CDR1 is SGHRS and CDR2 is YFSETQ. The CDR3 loop is CASSPLQGLGTDTQYF. The CDR3 coding sequence is TGCGCCAGCAGTCCCCTACAGGGTCTCGGGACAGATACGCAGTATTTT.

CDR3 protein: CASAPGSLNTDTQYF. The CDR3 region has the DNA TGCGCCAGCGCCCCCGGGAGCCTTAACACAGATACGCAGTATTTT. The J gene is TRBJ2-3, the V gene TRBV5-1, with D maybe TRBD2 (6 bases). The CDR3 runs 15 residues. Germline V gene sequence: CDR1 SGHRS, CDR2 YFSETQ. The V end lost 7 bases, the J end lost 2 bases, and 17 bases lay between the germline ends.

The chain joins TRBV5-1 to TRBJ2-7; perhaps TRBD2 as D (5 bases). Looked up from germline, CDR1 is SGHRS and CDR2 is YFSETQ. The V end lost 2 bases, the J end lost 4 bases, and 7 bases lay between the germline ends. The CDR3 extends over 12 amino acids. CDR3 nucleotide sequence: TGCGCCAGCAGCTTCCCGGGATACGAGCAGTACTTC. Translated, it gives CASSFPGYEQYF.